Below, 5 T cell receptor beta chains from the same sample are listed, as sequenced in a study of T cell repertoires in cytomegalovirus infection. TCRdb reanalysed the reads using MiXCR and keeps one entry per CDR3 protein. The sample gives some 350,000 distinct CDR3 sequences, about a sixth of which show up once; 7.5% to 9.5% is in the top ten. The sequencing input was PBMCs. These receptors were collected from a human donor in good health (CMV status not recorded). Some clones in this sample may be carry-over from other donors' samples.

The sample holds many counts of this clonotype. This chain connects TRBV12-3 or TRBV12-4 to TRBJ1-2; 7 nucleotides match TRBD1. With V trimmed by 6 bases and J by 3 bases, 4 bases remained unmatched. This CDR3 spans 13 amino acids. CDR3 bases: TGTGCCAGCAGACCAACAGGGGACTATGGCTACACCTTC. As protein: CASRPTGDYGYTF.

V and J are TRBV20-1 and TRBJ1-3; maybe TRBD1 (5 bases). The CDR3 runs to 13 residues. Germline CDR1 is DFQATT and CDR2 is SNEGSKA (reference sequence). The CDR3 reads CPDGGEAGNTIYF. In DNA, the CDR3 is TGCCCGGACGGAGGGGAGGCTGGAAACACCATATATTTT.

This clonotype was seen a few times. Here the CDR3 reads CASSGILPDTQYF. The DNA of the CDR3 is TGTGCCAGCAGTGGGATTTTACCAGATACGCAGTATTTT. V is TRBV2 and J is TRBJ2-3; D gene unclear. Trimming stripped 4 bases from V and 4 bases from J, with 9 bases between. Germline assignment: CDR1 SNHLY and CDR2 FYNNEI. The CDR3 spans 13 residues.

There are many counts of this clonotype. This rearrangement joins TRBV7-2 to TRBJ2-3, with no clear D. The ends were cut back, 4 bases at V and 4 bases at J, with 15 bases in the middle. Germline V gene sequence: CDR1 SGHTA, CDR2 FQGNSA. This CDR3 has 15 amino acids. CDR3 loop: CASSSLYVTSDTQYF. The CDR3, as DNA: TGTGCCAGCAGCTCCCTTTACGTGACCTCAGATACGCAGTATTTT.

About this clonotype: A much bigger clone sits one base away, suggesting this may be a read error. The chain links TRBV7-6 to TRBJ2-5, with D perhaps matching TRBD2 (6 bases). CDR1 is SGHVS, CDR2 FNYEAQ, per germline. The CDR3 extends over 16 amino acids. Trimming shortened V by 1 base and J by 6 bases, and 18 bases separated the two germline ends. The CDR3 DNA sequence: TGTGCCAGCAGCTTAGAAGGCGAGCGGAGGGGCCAGACCCAGTACTTC. As protein: CASSLEGERRGQTQYF.